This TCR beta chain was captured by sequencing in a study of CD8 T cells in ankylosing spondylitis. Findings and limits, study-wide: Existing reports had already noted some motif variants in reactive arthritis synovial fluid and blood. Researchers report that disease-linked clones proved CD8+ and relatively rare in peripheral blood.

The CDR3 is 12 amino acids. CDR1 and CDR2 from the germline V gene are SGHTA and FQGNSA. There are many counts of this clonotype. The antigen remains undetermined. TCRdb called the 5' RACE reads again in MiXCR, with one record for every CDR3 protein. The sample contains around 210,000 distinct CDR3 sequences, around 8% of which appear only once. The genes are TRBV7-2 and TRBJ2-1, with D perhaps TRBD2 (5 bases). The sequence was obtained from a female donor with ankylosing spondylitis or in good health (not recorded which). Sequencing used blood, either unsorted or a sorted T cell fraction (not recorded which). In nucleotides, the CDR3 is TGTGCAGTAGGGAGCGGAGGTGCGGAGCAGTTCTTC. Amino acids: CAVGSGGAEQFF. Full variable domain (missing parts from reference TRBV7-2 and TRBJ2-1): GAGVSQSPSNKVTEKGKDVELRCDPISGHTALYWYRQSLGQGLEFLIYFQGNSAPDKSGLPSDRFSAERTGGSVSTLTIQRTQQEDSAVYLCAVGSGGAEQFFGPGTRLTVL.